The rows below give T cell receptor beta chains drawn from one sample of a study of blood T cells in healthy people across ages. TCRdb passed the 5' RACE reads through MiXCR, listing each CDR3 protein once. The sample has hundreds of thousands of distinct CDR3 sequences; roughly 53% are singletons. Material for sequencing was blood. The source of these receptors is an elderly man in good health. Each CDR3 is given with its conserved first and last residue. D genes are given only for firm matches. Size values are once, few and many counts, or a class for expanded clones, and some rows have none.

D gene	clone size	J gene	V gene	CDR3 DNA	CDR3 protein
NA	NA	TRBJ2-7	TRBV6-5	TGTGCCAGCAGTTACACCGCTAGCAGCTACGAGCAGTACTTC	CASSYTASSYEQYF
NA	NA	TRBJ1-2	TRBV7-8	TGTGCCAGCAGCTTAGTGCCGGACACGGGCTATGGCTACACCTTC	CASSLVPDTGYGYTF
NA	NA	TRBJ2-3	TRBV3-1	TGTGCCAGCAGCCAGAGGTTCGGGGGAGCATTAACACTCACAGATACGCAGTATTTT	CASSQRFGGALTLTDTQYF
NA	NA	TRBJ1-1	TRBV29-1	TGCAGCGTTGGCGTCGGTCCCCGTGAAGCTTTCTTT	CSVGVGPREAFF
TRBD1	NA	TRBJ1-2	TRBV2	TGTGCCAGCTCCGGACAGGGTCAAGGCTACACCTTC	CASSGQGQGYTF
NA	NA	TRBJ1-6	TRBV3-1	TGTGCCAGCAGCCGTCATGGCAGGGTCTATAATTCACCCCTCCACTTT	CASSRHGRVYNSPLHF
NA	NA	TRBJ2-5	TRBV20-1	TGCAGTACCTCTCTCGGGCAGCAAGAGACCCAGTACTTC	CSTSLGQQETQYF
NA	NA	TRBJ1-4	TRBV4-2	TGTGCCAGCAGCCAAAATAACGAAAAACTGTTTTTT	CASSQNNEKLFF
TRBD2	NA	TRBJ2-7	TRBV27	TGTGCCAGCAGTAAAAACGCACCGGGACTAGTTGGGTACGAGCAGTACTTC	CASSKNAPGLVGYEQYF
TRBD1	NA	TRBJ1-2	TRBV2	TGTGCCAGCAGCAGACAGGGGGGTCCAGCTAACTATGGCTACACCTTC	CASSRQGGPANYGYTF
NA	many	TRBJ1-4	TRBV12-3/TRBV12-4	TGTGCCAGCAGTCAGACCGGGGGTAATGAAAAACTGTTTTTT	CASSQTGGNEKLFF
NA	few	TRBJ1-4	TRBV7-2	TGTGCCAGCAGCCCGTGGAGCGGGGGAAGGGAAAAACTGTTTTTT	CASSPWSGGREKLFF
NA	NA	TRBJ2-3	TRBV7-2	TGTGCCAGCAGCTTAGCGGACTTGAGGGATACGCAGTATTTT	CASSLADLRDTQYF
NA	NA	TRBJ1-5	TRBV6-2/TRBV6-3	TGTGCCAGCAGTTACGAGGCCTATCAGCCCCAGCATTTT	CASSYEAYQPQHF
TRBD2	NA	TRBJ2-1	TRBV29-1	TGCAGCGTTGAGCGGGGGACCTACAATGAGCAGTTCTTC	CSVERGTYNEQFF
TRBD2	few	TRBJ2-1	TRBV5-5	TGTGCCAGCACGCGACTAGCGGGAGTCAATGAGCAGTTCTTC	CASTRLAGVNEQFF
NA	NA	TRBJ1-1	TRBV25-1	TGTGCCAGCAGGGGAAAGGGGGGAACTGAAGCTTTCTTT	CASRGKGGTEAFF
NA	NA	TRBJ2-3	TRBV6-5	TGTGCCAGCAGTCCTTGGACAGCCGGCACAGATACGCAGTATTTT	CASSPWTAGTDTQYF
NA	NA	TRBJ2-7	TRBV10-2	TGCGCCAGTAACGCGGGCTCCTACGAGCAGTACTTC	CASNAGSYEQYF
TRBD1	NA	TRBJ2-1	TRBV29-1	TGCAGCGTTGGAGGGACAGTCTCCTACAATGAGCAGTTCTTC	CSVGGTVSYNEQFF
NA	NA	TRBJ2-1	TRBV18	TGTGCCAGCTCACCAAAGGGCTCCTACAATGAGCAGTTCTTC	CASSPKGSYNEQFF
TRBD2	NA	TRBJ2-3	TRBV7-9	TGTGCCAGCAGACTGCCGCTAGCGGCCGTCACAGATACGCAGTATTTT	CASRLPLAAVTDTQYF
NA	NA	TRBJ2-5	TRBV7-2	TGTGCCAGCGGACGAGCGGGCTCCACAGGGAATGAGCAGTACTTC	CASGRAGSTGNEQYF
TRBD2	NA	TRBJ2-7	TRBV2	TGTGCCAGCAGTGGGCGCGGGGGGATTACCTACGAGCAGTACTTC	CASSGRGGITYEQYF
TRBD2	NA	TRBJ2-1	TRBV6-2/TRBV6-3	TGTGCCAGCCAAAATAGCGGGACTAAAAATGAGCAGTTCTTC	CASQNSGTKNEQFF
TRBD2	NA	TRBJ2-1	TRBV6-4	TGTGCCAGCAGTGATAGCGGGAGAACATCCAATGAGCAGTTCTTC	CASSDSGRTSNEQFF
TRBD1	NA	TRBJ2-7	TRBV5-6	TGTGCCAGCAGCTTGGCCACTGGGACAGGGGAATACGAGCAGTACTTC	CASSLATGTGEYEQYF
NA	NA	TRBJ2-7	TRBV25-1	TGTGCCAGCAGTGAAGTGTCCGACTACGAGCAGTACTTC	CASSEVSDYEQYF
NA	few	TRBJ2-4	TRBV29-1	TGCAGCGTCTTAGGGGTGGTCGGGCAGTACTTC	CSVLGVVGQYF
NA	NA	TRBJ2-7	TRBV28	TGTGCCAGCAATCAAGTGGGTTACGAGCAGTACTTC	CASNQVGYEQYF
TRBD1	NA	TRBJ2-7	TRBV5-1	TGCGCCAGCAGCTGGGGACAGTTGAGCTCCTACGAGCAGTACTTC	CASSWGQLSSYEQYF
TRBD2	NA	TRBJ2-3	TRBV7-8	TGTGCCAGCAGCTTGCGTAGCGGGGGCACAGATACGCAGTATTTT	CASSLRSGGTDTQYF
TRBD1	few	TRBJ2-5	TRBV5-1	TGCGCCAGCAGCTCCGGACAGGGGGCTATGAAGACCCAGTACTTC	CASSSGQGAMKTQYF
NA	NA	TRBJ2-7	TRBV5-1	TGCGCCAGCAGCTTAGCGGGTACCAACTACGAGCAGTACTTC	CASSLAGTNYEQYF
TRBD2	few	TRBJ2-7	TRBV3-1	TGTGCCAGCAGCCAAGGATTCGCGGGAGCGGCCTACGAGCAGTACTTC	CASSQGFAGAAYEQYF
TRBD2	NA	TRBJ2-7	TRBV6-6	TGTGCCAGCAGCCCCTCCACGGGACTAGGTTCCTACGAGCAGTACTTC	CASSPSTGLGSYEQYF
NA	NA	TRBJ1-2	TRBV3-1	TGTGCCAGCAGCCAAGGGGTAGACAGGTCCTACTATGGCTACACCTTC	CASSQGVDRSYYGYTF
NA	NA	TRBJ2-7	TRBV2	TGTGCCAGCAAAGTCAGGGGCCTGTTCTACGAGCAGTACTTC	CASKVRGLFYEQYF
TRBD2	NA	TRBJ2-1	TRBV12-3/TRBV12-4	TGTGCCAGCAGTTCCTCGATAGCGGGGATGGTAGATGAGCAGTTCTTC	CASSSSIAGMVDEQFF
NA	NA	TRBJ2-2	TRBV10-3	TGTGCCATCAGTGAGTCGGCCGCCAACACCGGGGAGCTGTTTTTT	CAISESAANTGELFF
NA	once	TRBJ2-6	TRBV7-8	TGTGCCAGCAGCCAACTCGGAAACTCTGGGGCCAACGTCCTGACTTTC	CASSQLGNSGANVLTF
TRBD2	NA	TRBJ2-1	TRBV27	TGTGCCAGCAGCTCCCTCTGGTCCGGCGGGAGAGGGGATGAGCAGTTCTTC	CASSSLWSGGRGDEQFF
TRBD2	NA	TRBJ2-1	TRBV24-1	TGTGCCACCAGTGCAAAGTCTAGCGGGACTCGGTTGAGCAATGAGCAGTTCTTC	CATSAKSSGTRLSNEQFF
TRBD1	few	TRBJ2-7	TRBV25-1	TGTGCCAGCAGTCCCTGGGGGACAGGGGAGGACGAGCAGTACTTC	CASSPWGTGEDEQYF
NA	NA	TRBJ1-5	TRBV6-6	TGTGCCAGCACCGCGGACAGCCTAAATCAGCCCCAGCATTTT	CASTADSLNQPQHF
NA	NA	TRBJ2-7	TRBV2	TGTGCCAGCAGGAGACTAGGAGTCTCCTACGAGCAGTACTTC	CASRRLGVSYEQYF
TRBD2	NA	TRBJ2-1	TRBV5-1	TGCGCCAGCAGCCCTAGCGGGAGGGAGGGCAATGAGCAGTTCTTC	CASSPSGREGNEQFF
NA	few	TRBJ2-3	TRBV2	TGTGCCAGCAGTTCGGGGAGTGGGCACAGATACGCGTATTTT	CASSSGSGHRYAYF